This TCR beta chain was identified during a study of blood T cell repertoires in COVID-19. Overall study context: PBMCs, B-cell-depleted T cells, or T cells were the source of the cDNA or gDNA that made up the material.

The germline V and J ends were trimmed by 5 bases and 3 bases, with 11 bases remaining between them. This CDR3 has 14 amino acids. Germline V gene data show CDR1 as LNHNV and CDR2 as YYDKDF (reference sequence). Sequencing was performed with immunoSEQ multiplex PCR; in TCRdb, only in-frame clones are kept and a portion is missing. The sample consists of more than 75,000 clones, about nine tenths of them appearing once. This TCR was sampled from a man in his fifties or sixties with acute or convalescent COVID-19. The specimen was peripheral blood. The chain links TRBV15 to TRBJ1-3; a weak D match, TRBD1 (5 bases). The CDR3: CATSSRGLGNTIYF. The CDR3 region has the DNA TGTGCCACCAGCTCCCGGGGACTTGGAAACACCATATATTTT.